Following are 24 T cell receptor beta chains from one sample sequenced in a study of shared clonotypes between healthy human individuals. The method was immunoSEQ multiplex PCR; TCRdb's version includes in-frame clones alone and lacks a portion of them. Among some 1,100,000 clones, 75% to 85% were seen once, and the ten largest hold about 0.52%. The sample was memory CD4+ T cells from PBMCs. As for subset: CD45RA-negative fraction. The receptors come from a man aged 18-30 years in good health. Some clones in this sample may be carry-over from other donors' samples.

The chain has TRBV6-1 and TRBJ1-3; the match to TRBD1 covers 7 bases. This CDR3 is built from 15 residues. V lost 6 bases and J lost 0; bases outside the gene matches: 5. The V gene's germline CDR1 is MNHNS and CDR2 SASEGT. The CDR3 protein is CASRLQGLSGNTIYF. CDR3 DNA: TGTGCCAGCAGACTACAGGGGCTCTCTGGAAACACCATATATTTT.

The chain combines TRBV4-1 with TRBJ1-5, with D maybe TRBD1 (6 bases). The CDR3 totals 14 residues. The germline V and J ends were trimmed by 4 bases and 10 bases, with 17 bases remaining between them. The germline gives CDR1 MGHRA, CDR2 YSYEKL. The CDR3 DNA is TGCGCCAGCAGCCCACTCGGGGGGCCAACCCCCCAGCATTTT. Protein product: CASSPLGGPTPQHF.

As regards this clone: The sample has other DNA sequences that encode this CDR3 too. The rearrangement links TRBV28 to TRBJ1-5; possible D gene TRBD1, 5 bases. The length of the CDR3 is 15 residues. With 5 bases removed from V and 2 bases from J, the gap between germline ends came to 13 bases. CDR1 is MDHEN, CDR2 SYDVKM, per germline. CDR3 sequence: CASSPQGGGNQPQHF. The CDR3 DNA reads TGTGCCAGCAGTCCCCAGGGAGGAGGCAATCAGCCCCAGCATTTT.

A single count supports this clone. The CDR3 region is CASSQGHGLTDTQYF. DNA for the CDR3: TGCGCCAGCAGCCAAGGACATGGACTTACAGATACGCAGTATTTT. The chain links TRBV4-1 to TRBJ2-3; possibly TRBD2 for D (5 bases). Germline loops: CDR1 MGHRA, CDR2 YSYEKL. Trimming left V 1 base short and J 3 bases short, with 11 bases between. The CDR3 extends over 15 amino acids.

This sequence joins TRBV6-5 and TRBJ2-5; tentatively, D is TRBD1 (6 bases). V lost 6 bases to trimming and J lost 1 base, with 15 bases between them. The CDR3 contains 15 residues. CDR1 is MNHEY and CDR2 is SVGAGI in the germline V gene. The CDR3: CASRRSLGGQETQYF. Here the CDR3 DNA reads TGTGCCAGCAGGCGTAGCCTAGGGGGCCAAGAGACCCAGTACTTC.

V and J are TRBV9 and TRBJ2-1; 13 nucleotides match TRBD2. The germline V gene has CDR1 SGDLS and CDR2 YYNGEE. CDR3 length: 17 amino acids. The junction had 6 bases not matched to a gene; V was cut back by 4 bases and J by 2 bases. The CDR3: CASSPGLAGTTYNEQFF. The DNA for the CDR3 is TGTGCCAGCAGCCCGGGACTAGCGGGAACGACCTACAATGAGCAGTTCTTC.

This clone appeared a few times. The genes are TRBV28 and TRBJ2-7; D possibly corresponds to TRBD1 (5 bases). CDR1 and CDR2 (germline): MDHEN, SYDVKM. With 8 bases removed from V and 3 bases from J, the gap between germline ends came to 11 bases. This CDR3 region has 12 residues. The CDR3: CASYTTGYEQYF. The CDR3 bases are TGTGCCAGCTACACCACAGGCTACGAGCAGTACTTC.

The chain combines TRBV5-1 with TRBJ2-1, with 12 positions matching TRBD1. Losses at the gene ends were 7 bases for V and 0 bases for J; bases not matched to a gene: 2. CDR3 length: 15 residues. The germline gives CDR1 SGHRS, CDR2 YFSETQ. The CDR3 nucleotides read TGCGCCAGCGGGGACAGGGGGCTCTCCTACAATGAGCAGTTCTTC. This codes for CASGDRGLSYNEQFF.

This clone was detected ten times or more. V usage is TRBV9 and J usage is TRBJ1-1; D possibly corresponds to TRBD1 (6 bases). CDR1 is SGDLS, CDR2 YYNGEE, per germline. Between the trimmed V and J ends, which lost 4 bases and 5 bases, there was a span of 18 bases. This CDR3 is 15 amino acids long. CDR3 sequence: CASSPTGQGNTEAFF. The CDR3 DNA reads TGTGCCAGCAGCCCTACGGGGCAGGGGAATACTGAAGCTTTCTTT.

The DNA for the CDR3 is TGTGCCAGCAGCTTGAGAAGTGGGGTCACAGATACGCAGTATTTT. The encoded protein is CASSLRSGVTDTQYF. The V and J genes are TRBV7-2 and TRBJ2-3; no clear D gene. The CDR3 is 15 residues long. Germline V CDR1 and CDR2: SGHTA, FQGNSA. V shed 3 bases and J shed 2 bases, with 12 bases lying between them.

This clone has a single count. This chain uses TRBV29-1 with TRBJ2-5; possibly TRBD1 or TRBD2 for D (5 bases each). The CDR3 sequence is 12 residues long. Trimming removed 4 bases at V and 5 bases at J, with 11 bases between. Germline V CDR1 and CDR2: SQVTM, ANQGSEA. CDR3 sequence: CSVGGREETQYF. The CDR3, as DNA: TGCAGCGTTGGGGGCAGGGAGGAGACCCAGTACTTC.

The chain couples TRBV6-5 to TRBJ1-2; 7 bases are a match to TRBD1. This CDR3 is built from 13 residues. The germline CDR1 and CDR2 sequences are MNHEY and SVGAGI. The J segment lost 6 bases and the V segment lost 6 bases, leaving 7 bases of the junction unmatched. CDR3 sequence (DNA): TGTGCCAGCAGCCCGCTCAGGGGGGATGGCTACACCTTC. The encoded protein is CASSPLRGDGYTF.

This clone has more than one count but fewer than ten. The chain recombines TRBV5-1 with TRBJ1-4, with TRBD1 identical over 11 bases. Germline V gene sequence: CDR1 SGHRS, CDR2 YFSETQ. The length of the CDR3 is 16 residues. The ends lost 2 bases at V and 8 bases at J; junction bases unmatched: 8. CDR3 nucleotides: TGCGCCAGCAGCTTAGGGCGGACAGGGGGCGTAGAAAAACTGTTTTTT. This translates into CASSLGRTGGVEKLFF. Filled out from reference TRBV5-1 and TRBJ1-4, the complete variable domain reads KAGVTQTPRYLIKTRGQQVTLSCSPISGHRSVSWYQQTPGQGLQFLFEYFSETQRNKGNFPGRFSGRQFSNSRSEMNVSTLELGDSALYLCASSLGRTGGVEKLFFGSGTQLSVL.

This clone has ten or more counts. CDR3 DNA: TGTGCCACCAGCAGAGAGGGGGCGGCTGGAAACACCATATATTTT. Translation gives CATSREGAAGNTIYF. The chain carries TRBV15 and TRBJ1-3, with D maybe TRBD1 (6 bases). This CDR3 has 15 residues. CDR1 LNHNV and CDR2 YYDKDF come from the germline V gene (reference sequence). Trimming removed 0 bases from V and 2 bases from J, with 8 bases in between.

The chain recombines TRBV9 with TRBJ2-3; unclear D gene. Trimming shortened V by 4 bases and J by 0 bases, and 15 bases separated the two germline ends. CDR3 length equals 16 residues. Germline V lookup: CDR1 SGDLS, CDR2 YYNGEE. This CDR3 is CASSPVWDTSTDTQYF. The CDR3 DNA sequence: TGTGCCAGCAGCCCAGTCTGGGATACTAGCACAGATACGCAGTATTTT.

The J gene is TRBJ2-7, the V gene TRBV5-4, with D tentatively TRBD2 (6 bases). V was cut by 0 bases and J by 3 bases, with 10 bases left in between. Germline V gives CDR1 SGHNT, CDR2 YYREEE (reference sequence). The CDR3 sequence is 14 residues long. CDR3 in amino acids: CASSLGGTLYEQYF. The CDR3 DNA reads TGTGCCAGCAGCTTGGGGGGGACTCTCTACGAGCAGTACTTC.

This chain joins TRBV7-9 and TRBJ2-1, with 10 bases fitting TRBD2. Germline CDR1 SEHNR, CDR2 FQNEAQ (reference sequence). CDR3 length: 18 amino acids. With V trimmed by 4 bases and J by 0 bases, 9 bases remained unmatched. The CDR3, as DNA: TGTGCCAGCAGCTCATATGGACTAGCGGACCTCTCCTACAATGAGCAGTTCTTC. This codes for CASSSYGLADLSYNEQFF.

The chain carries TRBV28 and TRBJ2-3; 10 nucleotides line up with TRBD2. Germline CDR1 is MDHEN and CDR2 is SYDVKM. The length of the CDR3 is 14 residues. The CDR3 here is CVVGLAASTDTQYF. The CDR3 DNA sequence: TGTGTCGTTGGACTAGCGGCTAGCACAGATACGCAGTATTTT.

This chain connects TRBV7-9 to TRBJ2-1; D unresolved. V was shortened by 5 bases and J by 6 bases, with 8 bases between the two germline ends. Germline V gene sequence: CDR1 SEHNR, CDR2 FQNEAQ (reference sequence). The CDR3 totals 12 residues. The CDR3 coding sequence is TGTGCCAGCAGCGTAACCTCCAATGAGCAGTTCTTC. Protein product: CASSVTSNEQFF.

This chain connects TRBV12-5 to TRBJ1-1; 9 nucleotides agree with TRBD1. The length of the CDR3 is 14 residues. Trimming removed 7 bases from V and 2 bases from J; junction bases left unmatched: 5. Germline values: CDR1 LGHNT, CDR2 FRNRAP. The CDR3 sequence is CASATGGRNTEAFF. The CDR3 bases are TGTGCTAGTGCCACAGGGGGCCGCAACACTGAAGCTTTCTTT.

This chain uses TRBV30 with TRBJ1-2, with D unresolved. V was clipped by 0 bases and J by 7 bases, with 15 bases between them. Germline assignment: CDR1 GTSNPN and CDR2 SVGIG (reference sequence). The CDR3 is made up of 14 amino acids. The CDR3 loop is CAWSVFPRERGYTF. CDR3 nucleotide sequence: TGTGCCTGGAGTGTATTTCCTCGTGAGCGTGGCTACACCTTC.

The table lists this clone with a count of one. V usage is TRBV28 and J usage is TRBJ2-7; 7 nucleotides agree with TRBD1. CDR3 size: 13 residues. The V segment lost 6 bases and the J segment 2 bases; nucleotides outside the gene matches: 4. The germline gives CDR1 MDHEN, CDR2 SYDVKM. For the CDR3, the DNA is TGTGCCAGCAGAACGGACAGGACCTACGAGCAGTACTTC. Protein: CASRTDRTYEQYF.

The rearrangement joins TRBV18 to TRBJ1-1; D is possibly TRBD1 (5 bases). V shed 3 bases and J shed 10 bases, with 12 bases lying between them. There are 12 residues in the CDR3. CDR1 and CDR2 from the germline V gene are KGHSH and LQKENI. The CDR3 DNA sequence: TGTGCCAGCTCACCGGCGACAGAGGTAGCTTTCTTT. This encodes CASSPATEVAFF. The whole variable domain, filled in from reference TRBV18 and TRBJ1-1, reads NAGVMQNPRHLVRRRGQEARLRCSPMKGHSHVYWYRQLPEEGLKFMVYLQKENIIDESGMPKERFSAEFPKEGPSILRIQQVVRGDSAAYFCASSPATEVAFFGQGTRLTVV.

The chain joins TRBV11-3 to TRBJ2-7; weak D call: TRBD2 (7 bases). CDR3 size: 15 residues. CDR1 and CDR2 (germline): SGHNT, YENEEA. V lost 5 bases and J 0 bases, leaving 14 bases between the germline ends. CDR3: CASSPGGDRSYEQYF. The CDR3 coding sequence is TGTGCCAGCAGCCCGGGGGGCGATCGCTCCTACGAGCAGTACTTC.